The present T cell receptor (beta chain) was sequenced within a study of control samples from healthy donors and cancer patients. Clones were read by immunoSEQ multiplex PCR, and TCRdb kept only the in-frame ones, dropping some. The sample yields about 270,000 clones, over 75% seen once. This clone is a singleton in its sample. Germline V gene data show CDR1 as SGHRS and CDR2 as YFSETQ. The CDR3 runs to 14 residues. Trimming pared 2 bases from V and 5 bases from J, leaving 13 bases between. Sample: PBMCs. This chain joins TRBV5-1 and TRBJ2-5; perhaps TRBD1 as D (6 bases). The receptor was isolated from a woman aged 60-75 years with lung cancer. CDR3 amino acids: CASSFGPQGETQYF. CDR3 DNA: TGCGCCAGCAGCTTCGGTCCCCAGGGGGAGACCCAGTACTTC.